Shown below are 5 T cell receptor beta chains from a single sample sequenced in a study of Ad26.COV2.S vaccination and SARS-CoV-2 variants. TCRdb's copy holds only in-frame clones and misses some; the assay was immunoSEQ multiplex PCR. The sample lists a few hundred thousand clones; about 92% were seen once. The treatment: roughly 18 received Ad26.COV2.S at low or high dose, single or two shots; several received placebo; per-sample allocation not given. After the first vaccine or placebo injection, samples were drawn on day 63. Sequenced here: peripheral blood, sampled in a trial of Ad26.COV2.S vaccine versus placebo. These receptors originate from a person aged 18-65 years who received the Ad26.COV2.S COVID-19 vaccine or a placebo.

The chain links TRBV19 to TRBJ1-3; D is perhaps TRBD1 (5 bases). The CDR3 spans 18 residues. Trimming shortened V by 4 bases and J by 0 bases, and 19 bases separated the two germline ends. The germline V gene encodes CDR1 LNHDA and CDR2 SQIVND (reference sequence). In DNA form, the CDR3 reads TGTGCCAGTAGTAAGAGCGGTGCGGGGGGGTTCTCTGGAAACACCATATATTTT. Protein sequence: CASSKSGAGGFSGNTIYF.

The genes are TRBV5-5 and TRBJ2-3; 10 nucleotides agree with TRBD1. The CDR3 has 15 amino acids. After removal of 4 bases from V and 2 bases from J, the junction contained 4 bases not matched to a gene. CDR1 and CDR2 from the germline V gene are SGHKS and YYEKEE (reference sequence). The CDR3 sequence is CASSRTGGNTDTQYF. As DNA, the CDR3 is TGTGCCAGCAGCAGGACAGGGGGGAACACAGATACGCAGTATTTT.

The chain links TRBV6-1 to TRBJ1-5; tentative D call: TRBD1 (5 bases). Per the germline V gene, CDR1 is MNHNS and CDR2 is SASEGT. The V end was cut by 3 bases, the J end by 5 bases, with 14 bases between. This CDR3 region has 15 residues. CDR3 sequence reads: CASSELRGLDQPQHF. The CDR3 coding sequence is TGTGCCAGCAGTGAGTTGAGGGGCCTCGATCAGCCCCAGCATTTT.

The rearrangement uses TRBV4-3 and TRBJ1-4; the D is unclear. Germline CDR1 and CDR2: LGHNA and YSLEER. This CDR3 spans 14 amino acids. With 0 bases removed from V and 7 bases from J, the gap between germline ends came to 9 bases. The CDR3 DNA reads as TGCGCCAGCAGCCAAGAAATGGCCAGTGAAAAACTGTTTTTT. Protein: CASSQEMASEKLFF.

The chain couples TRBV5-3 to TRBJ2-6; TRBD1 might be the D (6 bases). TRBV5-3 qualifies as an ORF whose function is uncertain. Trimming removed 9 bases from V and 0 bases from J, with 16 bases in between. The CDR3 spans 16 residues. CDR3 in amino acids: CAIGQRISSGANVLTF. CDR3 coding DNA: TGTGCCATCGGACAGAGAATTAGCTCTGGGGCCAACGTCCTGACTTTC.